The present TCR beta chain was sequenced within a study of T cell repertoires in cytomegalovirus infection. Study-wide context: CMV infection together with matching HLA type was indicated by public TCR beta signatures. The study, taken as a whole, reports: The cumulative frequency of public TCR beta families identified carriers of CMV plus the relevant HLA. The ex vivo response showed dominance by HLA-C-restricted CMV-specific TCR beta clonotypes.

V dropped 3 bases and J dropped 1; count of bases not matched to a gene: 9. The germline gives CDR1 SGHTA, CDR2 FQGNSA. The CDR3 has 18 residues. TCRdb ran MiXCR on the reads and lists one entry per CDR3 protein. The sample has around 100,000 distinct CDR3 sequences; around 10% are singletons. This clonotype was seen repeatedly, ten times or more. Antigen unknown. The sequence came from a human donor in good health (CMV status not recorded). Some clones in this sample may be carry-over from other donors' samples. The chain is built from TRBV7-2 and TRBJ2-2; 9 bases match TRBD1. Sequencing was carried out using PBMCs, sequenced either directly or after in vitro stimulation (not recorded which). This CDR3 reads CASSFPSGQGLNTGELFF. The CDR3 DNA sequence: TGTGCCAGCAGCTTCCCCAGCGGACAGGGGCTGAACACCGGGGAGCTGTTTTTT.